The next 14 T cell receptor beta chains were all read from a single sample in a study of radiotherapy plus CTLA-4 blockade in lung cancer. The protocol was immunoSEQ multiplex PCR, while the TCRdb copy is restricted to in-frame clones and leaves out a portion. The data hold 81,000 or so clones, with around 83% observed a single time. The starting material was peripheral blood, obtained from a patient treated with radiotherapy plus ipilimumab. Receptor source: a human donor with non-small cell lung cancer that progressed on radiotherapy plus ipilimumab.

This chain connects TRBV19 to TRBJ2-7; D remains unclear. V lost 1 base and J 0 bases, leaving 13 bases between the germline ends. Germline CDR1 reads LNHDA; CDR2 reads SQIVND (reference sequence). This CDR3 region has 16 residues. The CDR3 region is CASSIGGRAGSYEQYF. CDR3 coding DNA: TGTGCCAGTAGTATAGGGGGTCGGGCCGGCTCCTACGAGCAGTACTTC.

The V and J genes are TRBV28 and TRBJ1-2; tentatively, D is TRBD1 (5 bases). V lost 5 bases to trimming and J lost 1 base, with 11 bases between them. Germline-derived CDR1 and CDR2 are MDHEN and SYDVKM. CDR3 length equals 14 residues. CDR3 bases: TGTGCCAGCAGTCCCCAGGGATTTAACTATGGCTACACCTTC. This gives the protein CASSPQGFNYGYTF.

The chain recombines TRBV9 with TRBJ1-3; 9 positions agree with TRBD1. Losses at the gene ends were 1 base for V and 3 bases for J; bases not matched to a gene: 5. The germline V gene encodes CDR1 SGDLS and CDR2 YYNGEE. The length of the CDR3 is 16 residues. The CDR3 is CASSVRDRGNGNTIYF. CDR3 coding DNA: TGTGCCAGCAGCGTAAGAGACAGGGGGAATGGAAACACCATATATTTT. The whole variable domain, remainder taken from reference TRBV9 and TRBJ1-3, is DSGVTQTPKHLITATGQRVTLRCSPRSGDLSVYWYQQSLDQGLQFLIQYYNGEERAKGNILERFSAQQFPDLHSELNLSSLELGDSALYFCASSVRDRGNGNTIYFGEGSWLTVV.

This chain connects TRBV15 to TRBJ1-3; D is undetermined. The CDR3 extends over 17 amino acids. CDR1 is LNHNV and CDR2 is YYDKDF in the germline V gene (reference sequence). Trimming shortened V by 0 bases and J by 2 bases, and 14 bases separated the two germline ends. The CDR3 region is CATSREDSYGAGNTIYF. CDR3 nucleotides: TGTGCCACCAGCAGAGAAGATAGTTACGGGGCTGGAAACACCATATATTTT.

Of note for this clone: One end of the junction is discordant with germline, which a read error may explain. Here the CDR3 DNA reads TGTGCCAGCAGTACCCAGGGGCCAGGCAATGAGCGGTTCTTC. It encodes CASSTQGPGNERFF. This sequence joins TRBV2 and TRBJ2-1; D might be TRBD1 (6 bases). CDR3 length equals 14 residues. CDR1 is SNHLY, CDR2 FYNNEI, per germline.

The chain's CDR3 is CASSLGLDTQYF. In DNA form, the CDR3 reads TGTGCCAGCAGCCTGGGGTTAGATACGCAGTATTTT. The chain is built from TRBV7-9 and TRBJ2-3; D unresolved. Germline V gives CDR1 SEHNR, CDR2 FQNEAQ (reference sequence). The CDR3 runs 12 residues. Deletions cut 5 bases from V and 5 bases from J, with 8 bases between.

V and J are TRBV25-1 and TRBJ1-2; D is perhaps TRBD1 (6 bases). This CDR3 is built from 13 residues. Trimming removed 6 bases at V and 4 bases at J, with 12 bases between. Germline CDR1 MGHDK, CDR2 SYGVNS. The CDR3 here is CASSTGGSYGYTF. The CDR3 nucleotides read TGTGCCAGCAGCACGGGGGGCAGCTATGGCTACACCTTC.

V and J are TRBV30 and TRBJ1-2; 11 bases match TRBD1. The ends lost 4 bases at V and 4 bases at J; junction bases unmatched: 8. The CDR3 has 15 amino acids. CDR1 and CDR2 from the germline V gene are GTSNPN and SVGIG (reference sequence). The CDR3 DNA sequence: TGTGCCTGGACCTCCGGACAGGGGGCGTTCTATGGCTACACCTTC. Its protein product is CAWTSGQGAFYGYTF.

Turning to this clone: The junction departs from germline at one end; a sequencing error may be responsible. The genes are TRBV7-3 and TRBJ2-1; D possibly corresponds to TRBD1 (6 bases). The CDR3 has 14 residues. The germline V gene encodes CDR1 SGHTA and CDR2 FQGTGA. In DNA form, the CDR3 reads TGTGCCAGCAGTTTAACTGTAGGGGGCAATGAGCAGTTCTTC. Amino acid sequence: CASSLTVGGNEQFF. Filled out from reference TRBV7-3 and TRBJ2-1, the complete variable domain reads GAGVSQTPSNKVTEKGKYVELRCDPISGHTALYWYRQSLGQGPEFLIYFQGTGAADDSGLPNDRFFAVRPEGSVSTLKIQRTERGDSAVYLCASSLTVGGNEQFFGPGTRLTVL.

CDR3 sequence: CASNKLTTDTQYF. CDR3 nucleotides: TGTGCCAGCAATAAGCTTACCACAGATACGCAGTATTTT. The chain recombines TRBV6-6 with TRBJ2-3; D remains unclear. Trimming cost V 7 bases and J 2 bases, with 10 bases left between them. The CDR3 is 13 residues long. Germline V gene lookup returns CDR1 MNHNY and CDR2 SVGAGI (reference sequence).

The chain couples TRBV29-1 to TRBJ2-5; 8 bases align to TRBD2. The V and J ends lost 7 bases and 0 bases, in that order; junction bases with no gene match: 1. This CDR3 is built from 12 residues. Germline values: CDR1 SQVTM, CDR2 ANQGSEA. The CDR3 protein is CSGRGDQETQYF. The CDR3 coding sequence is TGCAGCGGGCGGGGGGACCAAGAGACCCAGTACTTC.

The chain carries TRBV27 and TRBJ2-5, with 7 bases fitting TRBD1. The germline CDR1 and CDR2 sequences are MNHEY and SMNVEV (reference sequence). CDR3 size: 14 residues. V gave up 6 bases and J gave up 0 bases; unmatched junction bases: 4. This chain's CDR3 is CASRPQGNQETQYF. The DNA of the CDR3 is TGTGCCAGCAGACCACAGGGGAACCAAGAGACCCAGTACTTC.

This rearrangement joins TRBV4-2 to TRBJ1-2; D perhaps matches TRBD1 (5 bases). Trimming removed 0 bases from V and 4 bases from J, with 12 bases in between. The CDR3 loop spans 15 amino acids. The germline gives CDR1 LGHNA, CDR2 YNFKEQ. CDR3 coding DNA: TGTGCCAGCAGCCAAGACGGTCAGGGTTCCTATGGCTACACCTTC. Protein: CASSQDGQGSYGYTF.

CDR3 sequence: CASSHYYEQYF. CDR3 nucleotide sequence: TGTGCCAGCAGCCATTACTACGAGCAGTACTTC. This sequence joins TRBV28 and TRBJ2-7; no definite D call. In germline, CDR1 is MDHEN, CDR2 SYDVKM. Trimming stripped 6 bases from V and 3 bases from J, with 6 bases between. The CDR3 totals 11 residues.